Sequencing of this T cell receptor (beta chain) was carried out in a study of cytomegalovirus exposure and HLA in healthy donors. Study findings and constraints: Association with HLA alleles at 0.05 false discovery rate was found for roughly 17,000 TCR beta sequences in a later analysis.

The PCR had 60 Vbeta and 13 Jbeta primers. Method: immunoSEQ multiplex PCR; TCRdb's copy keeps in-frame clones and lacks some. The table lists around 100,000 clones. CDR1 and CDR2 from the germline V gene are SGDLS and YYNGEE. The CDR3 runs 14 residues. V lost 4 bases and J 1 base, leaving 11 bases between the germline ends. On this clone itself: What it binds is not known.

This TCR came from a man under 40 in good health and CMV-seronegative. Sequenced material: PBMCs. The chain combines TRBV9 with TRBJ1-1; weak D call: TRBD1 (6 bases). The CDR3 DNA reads TGTGCCAGCAGCCCACAAGGGGGGAACACTGAAGCTTTCTTT. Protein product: CASSPQGGNTEAFF.